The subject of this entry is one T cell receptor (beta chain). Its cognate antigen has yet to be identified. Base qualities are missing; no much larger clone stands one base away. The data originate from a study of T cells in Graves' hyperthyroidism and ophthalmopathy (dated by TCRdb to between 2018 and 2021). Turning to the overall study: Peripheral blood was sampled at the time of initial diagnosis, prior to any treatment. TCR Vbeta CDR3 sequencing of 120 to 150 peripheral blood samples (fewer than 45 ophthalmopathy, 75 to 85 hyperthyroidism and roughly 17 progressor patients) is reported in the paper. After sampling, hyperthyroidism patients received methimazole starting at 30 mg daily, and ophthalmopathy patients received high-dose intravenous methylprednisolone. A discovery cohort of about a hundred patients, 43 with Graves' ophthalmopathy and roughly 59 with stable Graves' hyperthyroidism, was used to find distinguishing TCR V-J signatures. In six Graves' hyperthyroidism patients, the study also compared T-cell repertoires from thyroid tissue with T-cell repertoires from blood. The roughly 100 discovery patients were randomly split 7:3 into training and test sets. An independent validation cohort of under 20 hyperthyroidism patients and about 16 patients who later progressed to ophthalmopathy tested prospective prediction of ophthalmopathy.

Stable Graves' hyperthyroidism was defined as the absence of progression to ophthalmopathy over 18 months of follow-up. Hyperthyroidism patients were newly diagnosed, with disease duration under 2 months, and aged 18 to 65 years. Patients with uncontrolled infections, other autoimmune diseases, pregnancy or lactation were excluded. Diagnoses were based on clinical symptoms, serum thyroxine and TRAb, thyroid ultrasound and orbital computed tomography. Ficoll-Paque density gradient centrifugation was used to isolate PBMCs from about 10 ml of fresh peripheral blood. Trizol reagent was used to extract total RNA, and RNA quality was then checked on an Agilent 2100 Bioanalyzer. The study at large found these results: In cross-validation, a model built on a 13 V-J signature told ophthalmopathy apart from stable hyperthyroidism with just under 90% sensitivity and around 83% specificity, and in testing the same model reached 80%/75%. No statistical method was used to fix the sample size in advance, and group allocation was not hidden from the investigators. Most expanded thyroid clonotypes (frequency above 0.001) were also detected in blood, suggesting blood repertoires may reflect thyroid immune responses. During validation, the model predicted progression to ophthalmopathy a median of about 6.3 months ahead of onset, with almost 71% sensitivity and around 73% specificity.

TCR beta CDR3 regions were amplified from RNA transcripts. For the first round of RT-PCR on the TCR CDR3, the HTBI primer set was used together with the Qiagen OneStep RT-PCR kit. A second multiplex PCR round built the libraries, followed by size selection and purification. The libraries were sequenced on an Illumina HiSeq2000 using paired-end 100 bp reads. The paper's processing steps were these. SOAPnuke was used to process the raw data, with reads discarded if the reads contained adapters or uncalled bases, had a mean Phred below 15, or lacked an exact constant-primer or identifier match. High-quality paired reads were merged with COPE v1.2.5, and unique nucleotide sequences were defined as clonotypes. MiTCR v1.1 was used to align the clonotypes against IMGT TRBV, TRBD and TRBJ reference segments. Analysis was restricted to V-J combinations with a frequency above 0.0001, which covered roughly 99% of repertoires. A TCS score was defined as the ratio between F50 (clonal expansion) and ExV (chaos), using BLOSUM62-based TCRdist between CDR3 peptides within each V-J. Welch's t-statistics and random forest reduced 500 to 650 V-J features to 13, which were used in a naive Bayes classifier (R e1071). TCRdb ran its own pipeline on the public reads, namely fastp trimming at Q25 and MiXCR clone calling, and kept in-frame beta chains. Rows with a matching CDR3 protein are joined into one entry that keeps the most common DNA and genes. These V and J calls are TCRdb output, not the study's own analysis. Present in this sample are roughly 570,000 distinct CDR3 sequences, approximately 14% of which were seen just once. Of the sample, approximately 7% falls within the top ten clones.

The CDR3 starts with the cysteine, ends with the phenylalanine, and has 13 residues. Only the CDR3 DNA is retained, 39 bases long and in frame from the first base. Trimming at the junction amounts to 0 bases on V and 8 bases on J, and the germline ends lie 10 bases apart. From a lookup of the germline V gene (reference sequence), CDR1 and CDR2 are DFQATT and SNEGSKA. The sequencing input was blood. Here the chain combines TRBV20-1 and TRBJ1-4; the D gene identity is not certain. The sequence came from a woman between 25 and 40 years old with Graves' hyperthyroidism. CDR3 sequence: CSARDHPGEKLFF. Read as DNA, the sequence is TGCAGTGCTAGAGATCACCCCGGAGAAAAACTGTTTTTT.